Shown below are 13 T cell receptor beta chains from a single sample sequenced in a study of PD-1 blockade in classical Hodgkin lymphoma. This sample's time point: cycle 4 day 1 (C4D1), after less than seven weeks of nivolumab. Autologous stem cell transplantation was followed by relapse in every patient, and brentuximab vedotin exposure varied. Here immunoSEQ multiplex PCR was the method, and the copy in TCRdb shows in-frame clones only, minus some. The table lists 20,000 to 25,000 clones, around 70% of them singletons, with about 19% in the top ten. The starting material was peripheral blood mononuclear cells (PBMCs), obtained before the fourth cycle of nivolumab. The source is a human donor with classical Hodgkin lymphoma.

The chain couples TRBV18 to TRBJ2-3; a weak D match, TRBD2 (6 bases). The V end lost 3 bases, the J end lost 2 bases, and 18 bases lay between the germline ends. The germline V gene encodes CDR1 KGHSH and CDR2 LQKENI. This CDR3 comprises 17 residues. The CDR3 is CASSPPRLAGSTDTQYF. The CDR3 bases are TGTGCCAGCTCACCCCCAAGGCTGGCGGGATCCACAGATACGCAGTATTTT.

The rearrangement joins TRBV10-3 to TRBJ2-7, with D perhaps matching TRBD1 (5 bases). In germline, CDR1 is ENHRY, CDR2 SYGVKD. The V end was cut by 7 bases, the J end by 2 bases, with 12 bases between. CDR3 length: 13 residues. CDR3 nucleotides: TGTGCCATCAAACAGGAGAACACCTACGAGCAGTACTTC. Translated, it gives CAIKQENTYEQYF.

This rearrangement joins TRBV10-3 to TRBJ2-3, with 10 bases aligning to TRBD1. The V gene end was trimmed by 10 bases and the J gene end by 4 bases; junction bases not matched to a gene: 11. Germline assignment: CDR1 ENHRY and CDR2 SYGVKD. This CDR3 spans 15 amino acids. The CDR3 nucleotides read TGTGCCACGACGGACAGGGGGGGTTTCGCAGATACGCAGTATTTT. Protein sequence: CATTDRGGFADTQYF.

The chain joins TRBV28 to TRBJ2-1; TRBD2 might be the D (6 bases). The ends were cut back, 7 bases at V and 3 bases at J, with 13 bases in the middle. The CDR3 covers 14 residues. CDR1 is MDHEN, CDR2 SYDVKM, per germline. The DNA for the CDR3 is TGTGCCAGCATTTCCGGCGGGAACTACAATGAGCAGTTCTTC. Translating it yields CASISGGNYNEQFF.

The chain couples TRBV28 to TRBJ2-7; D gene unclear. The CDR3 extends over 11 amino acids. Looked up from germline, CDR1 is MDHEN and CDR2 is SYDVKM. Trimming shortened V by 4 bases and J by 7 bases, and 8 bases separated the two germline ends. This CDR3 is CASSSSGEQYF. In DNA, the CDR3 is TGTGCCAGCAGTTCCTCTGGGGAGCAGTACTTC.

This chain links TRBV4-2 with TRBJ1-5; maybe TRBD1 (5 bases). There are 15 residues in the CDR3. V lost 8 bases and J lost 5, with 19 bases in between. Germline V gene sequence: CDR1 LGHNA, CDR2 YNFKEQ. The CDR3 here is CASSLDAGSDQPQHF. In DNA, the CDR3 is TGTGCCAGCTCACTCGATGCAGGGTCCGATCAGCCCCAGCATTTT.

In nucleotides, the CDR3 is TGCGCCAGCAGCCAAGATAGCGGGGCCACCTACAATGAGCAGTTCTTC. This sequence encodes CASSQDSGATYNEQFF. The V and J genes are TRBV4-3 and TRBJ2-1, with 8 bases matching TRBD2. Germline trimming cut 0 bases from V and 2 bases from J; bases unmatched to any gene: 3. Germline V gives CDR1 LGHNA, CDR2 YSLEER. There are 16 residues in the CDR3.

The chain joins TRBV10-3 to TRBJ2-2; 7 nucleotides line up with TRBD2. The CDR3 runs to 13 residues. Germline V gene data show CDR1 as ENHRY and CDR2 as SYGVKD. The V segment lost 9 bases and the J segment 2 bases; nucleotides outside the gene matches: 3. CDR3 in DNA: TGTGCCATGAGCGGGGCTAACACCGGGGAGCTGTTTTTT. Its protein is CAMSGANTGELFF.

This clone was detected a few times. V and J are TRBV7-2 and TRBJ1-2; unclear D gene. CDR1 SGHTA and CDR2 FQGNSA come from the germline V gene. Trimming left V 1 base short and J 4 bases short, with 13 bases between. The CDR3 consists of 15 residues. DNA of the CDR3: TGTGCCAGCAGCTTAGGATCTGGGCAAGGCTATGGCTACACCTTC. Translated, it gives CASSLGSGQGYGYTF. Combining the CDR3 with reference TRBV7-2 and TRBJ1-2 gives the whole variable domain GAGVSQSPSNKVTEKGKDVELRCDPISGHTALYWYRQSLGQGLEFLIYFQGNSAPDKSGLPSDRFSAERTGGSVSTLTIQRTQQEDSAVYLCASSLGSGQGYGYTFGSGTRLTVV.

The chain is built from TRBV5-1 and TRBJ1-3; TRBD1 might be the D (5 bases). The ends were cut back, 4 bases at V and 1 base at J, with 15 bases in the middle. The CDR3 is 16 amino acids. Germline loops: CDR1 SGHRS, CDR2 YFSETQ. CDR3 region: CASSAFGRESGNTIYF. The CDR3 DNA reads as TGCGCCAGCAGCGCCTTTGGCAGGGAGTCTGGAAACACCATATATTTT.

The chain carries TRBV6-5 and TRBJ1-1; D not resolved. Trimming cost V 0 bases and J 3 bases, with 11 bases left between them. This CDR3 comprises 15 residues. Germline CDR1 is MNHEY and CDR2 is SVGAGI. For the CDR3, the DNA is TGTGCCAGCAGTTACTCGACCGGAAGGGACACTGAAGCTTTCTTT. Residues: CASSYSTGRDTEAFF.

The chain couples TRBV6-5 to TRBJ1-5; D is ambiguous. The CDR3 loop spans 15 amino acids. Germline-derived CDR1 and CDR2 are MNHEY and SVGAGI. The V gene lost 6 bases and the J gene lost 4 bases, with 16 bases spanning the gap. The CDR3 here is CASSPTEVYNQPQHF. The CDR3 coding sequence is TGTGCCAGCAGCCCGACCGAGGTTTATAATCAGCCCCAGCATTTT.

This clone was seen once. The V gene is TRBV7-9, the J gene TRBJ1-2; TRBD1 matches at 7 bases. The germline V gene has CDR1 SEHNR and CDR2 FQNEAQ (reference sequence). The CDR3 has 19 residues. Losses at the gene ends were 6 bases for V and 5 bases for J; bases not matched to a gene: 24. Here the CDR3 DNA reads TGTGCCAGCAGTCCCAAAACAGGGGCCTCCCTTACATCATCTTATGGCTACACCTTC. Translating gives CASSPKTGASLTSSYGYTF.